The table lists the clone carrying this T cell receptor beta chain with a count of one. Its antigen is as yet unknown. Regions amplified from RNA transcripts were the TCR beta CDR3 regions. RT-PCR in the first round (using the HTBI primer set) targeted the TCR CDR3. TCRdb called the multiplex PCR reads again in MiXCR, with one record for every CDR3 protein. The sample has some 250,000 distinct CDR3 sequences; roughly 15% are singletons. Pregnant or lactating patients were excluded, as were those with uncontrolled infection or other autoimmune disease. Source material for PBMCs was 10 ml fresh peripheral blood. The record originates from a study of T cells in Graves' hyperthyroidism and ophthalmopathy. Findings and caveats of the study: A model using 13 V-J features told ophthalmopathy apart from stable hyperthyroidism. Blood also carried most thyroid clonotypes expanded above 0.001.

Trimming removed 3 bases from V and 3 bases from J, with 9 bases in between. Germline lookup yields CDR1 SGHAT and CDR2 FQNNGV. This CDR3 spans 14 amino acids. The source material was blood. The J gene is TRBJ2-1, the V gene TRBV11-2; possible D gene TRBD2, 5 bases. The sequence came from a woman aged 40 to 50 with Graves' hyperthyroidism that later progressed to Graves' ophthalmopathy. CDR3 region: CASSLERIYNEQFF. In nucleotides, the CDR3 is TGTGCCAGCAGCTTGGAGCGGATCTACAATGAGCAGTTCTTC.